Listed below are T cell receptor beta chains from one sample, sequenced in a study of technical replicates of blood from several donors. Assay used: immunoSEQ multiplex PCR; TCRdb lists only in-frame clones, some missing. The sample yields over 85,000 clones, 96% seen once. The sample taken for sequencing was T cells isolated from PBMCs. The source is a human donor in good health. Both conserved end residues are part of each CDR3. A D gene is named only where the DNA matches it firmly. Only some rows state a clone size, as once, few, many or a class for expanded clones.

j_gene,abundance,v_gene,d_gene,CDR3nt,CDR3aa
TRBJ2-5,once,TRBV18,TRBD1,TGTGCCAGCTCACCGGGACAGGGTACGGAGACCCAGTACTTC,CASSPGQGTETQYF
TRBJ2-7,.,TRBV2,TRBD2,TGTGCCAGCAGTGGACTAGCGGGAGCAAGCTACGAGCAGTACTTC,CASSGLAGASYEQYF
TRBJ2-3,.,TRBV28,TRBD2,TGTGCCAGCAGCCCCCTGACTAGCGGGGCTATGTCAGATACGCAGTATTTT,CASSPLTSGAMSDTQYF
TRBJ2-7,.,TRBV7-9,.,TGTGCCAGCAGCAAGACAAGCTACGAGCAGTACTTC,CASSKTSYEQYF
TRBJ1-1,.,TRBV9,.,TGTGCCAGCGAGGGAGGGGACACTGAAGCTTTCTTT,CASEGGDTEAFF
TRBJ1-1,.,TRBV5-1,.,TGCGCCAGCAGAAGTGTAATGGATAGCGGGAACACTGAAGCTTTCTTT,CASRSVMDSGNTEAFF
TRBJ1-2,.,TRBV30,.,TGTGCCTGGGATATTGGACAGAGCTATGGCTACACCTTC,CAWDIGQSYGYTF
TRBJ1-5,.,TRBV27,.,TGTGCCAGCAGTGCAGGACTCAATCAGCCCCAGCATTTT,CASSAGLNQPQHF
TRBJ1-1,.,TRBV4-1,TRBD1,TGCGCCAGCAGCCAAGAGAGGGTTCAGGGGGAGGAAGCTTTCTTT,CASSQERVQGEEAFF
TRBJ2-1,.,TRBV11-2,TRBD2,TGTGCCAGCAGCTTAACTAGCGGGAACACCTACAATGAGCAGTTCTTC,CASSLTSGNTYNEQFF
TRBJ1-2,.,TRBV5-4,.,TGTGCCAGCAGCGCCCGCTGGGAGTATGGCTACACCTTC,CASSARWEYGYTF
TRBJ1-1,once,TRBV9,.,TGTGCCAGCAGCCCCCGTTGGGCGAACACTGAAGCTTTCTTT,CASSPRWANTEAFF
TRBJ2-3,.,TRBV5-1,TRBD1,TGCGCCAGCAGCTTGGGACAGGGGTCCGATACGCAGTATTTT,CASSLGQGSDTQYF
TRBJ2-7,.,TRBV7-9,.,TGTGCCAGCACCCCTAGGATAGACTCCGACTACGAGCAGTACTTC,CASTPRIDSDYEQYF
TRBJ1-5,once,TRBV7-2,TRBD1,TGTGCCAGCAGCCAACAGGGGTCCAGTATCCAGCCCCAGCATTTT,CASSQQGSSIQPQHF
TRBJ1-2,.,TRBV2,.,TGTGCCAGCAGTGAAATGGAGTTATCTAACTATGGCTACACCTTC,CASSEMELSNYGYTF
TRBJ1-1,few,TRBV9,.,TGTGCCAGCAGCGTCGAACATAACGCGGATATGAACACTGAAGCTTTCTTT,CASSVEHNADMNTEAFF
TRBJ2-7,.,TRBV11-2,.,TGTGCCAGCAGCTCAGGGGTCTCCTACGAGCAGTACTTC,CASSSGVSYEQYF
TRBJ1-5,.,TRBV9,.,TGTGCCAGCAGCGTAGGGGGCATGGGCAATCAGCCCCAGCATTTT,CASSVGGMGNQPQHF
TRBJ1-4,.,TRBV19,.,TGTGCCAGTAGTACCCTCGACAGGTCTGCAACTAATGAAAAACTGTTTTTT,CASSTLDRSATNEKLFF
TRBJ2-1,.,TRBV5-1,TRBD1,TGCGCCAGCAGCTCTGGACAGGGGACCCCCAATGAGCAGTTCTTC,CASSSGQGTPNEQFF
TRBJ1-2,.,TRBV4-3,.,TGCGCCAGCAGCCAAGTGCCACAGAATTATGGCTACACCTTC,CASSQVPQNYGYTF